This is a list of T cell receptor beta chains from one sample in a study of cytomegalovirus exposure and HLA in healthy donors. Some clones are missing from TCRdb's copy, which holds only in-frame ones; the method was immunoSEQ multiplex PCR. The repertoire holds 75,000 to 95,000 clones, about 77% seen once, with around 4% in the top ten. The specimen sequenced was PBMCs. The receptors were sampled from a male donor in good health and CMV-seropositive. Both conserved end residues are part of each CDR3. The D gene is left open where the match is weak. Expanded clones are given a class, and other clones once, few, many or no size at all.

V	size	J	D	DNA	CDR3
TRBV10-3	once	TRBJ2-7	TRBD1	TGTGCCATGGGGACAGGGGGTGACTACGAGCAGTACTTC	CAMGTGGDYEQYF
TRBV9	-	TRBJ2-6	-	TGTGCCAGCAGCGTAGTGCTATCTGGGGCCAACGTCCTGACTTTC	CASSVVLSGANVLTF
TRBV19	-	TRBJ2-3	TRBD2	TGTGCCAGTAGTCTACTAGCGGGAGGGATTAGCACAGATACGCAGTATTTT	CASSLLAGGISTDTQYF
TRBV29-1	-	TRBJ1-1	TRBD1	TGCAGCTTCGGGACAGGGGGTTCTACTGAAGCTTTCTTT	CSFGTGGSTEAFF
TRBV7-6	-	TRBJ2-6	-	TGTGCCAGCAGCGAGCTAACTGGGGCCAACGTCCTGACTTTC	CASSELTGANVLTF
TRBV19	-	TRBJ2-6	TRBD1	TGTGCCAGTAGCAGCTTTCATGGACAGGGGAGTAGAGCACGGAACTCCTCTGGGGCCAACGTCCTGACTTTC	CASSSFHGQGSRARNSSGANVLTF
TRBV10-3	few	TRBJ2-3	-	TGTGCCATCAGTGATCGGTCTGCGGCGGATACGCAGTATTTT	CAISDRSAADTQYF
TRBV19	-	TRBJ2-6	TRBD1	TGTGCCAGTAGTATCGTAACAGGGGCCGGTTCTGGGGCCAACGTCCTGACTTTC	CASSIVTGAGSGANVLTF
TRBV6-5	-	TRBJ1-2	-	TGTGCCAGCAGTTCTTTAGAGGCAGTTTTAAACTATGGCTACACCTTC	CASSSLEAVLNYGYTF
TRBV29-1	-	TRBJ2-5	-	TGCAGCGTTGTCCTAGGCTCGGTTGAGCAGTACTTC	CSVVLGSVEQYF
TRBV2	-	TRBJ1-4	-	TGTGCCAGCACCATCAGGGAAAAACTGTTTTTT	CASTIREKLFF
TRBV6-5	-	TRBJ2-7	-	TGTGCCAGCAGTTATCGGTCAAAGCAGTACTTC	CASSYRSKQYF
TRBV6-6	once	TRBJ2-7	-	TGTGCCAGCAGTTACTCGGGCAGGAGGTCCTACGAGCAGTACTTC	CASSYSGRRSYEQYF
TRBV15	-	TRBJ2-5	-	TGTGCCACCAGCAGAGCAGGGAACCTAGAGACCCAGTACTTC	CATSRAGNLETQYF
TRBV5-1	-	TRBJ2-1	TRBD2	TGCGCCAGCAGCTTAATTATCGCTAGCGGGGTCTATGAGCAGTTCTTC	CASSLIIASGVYEQFF
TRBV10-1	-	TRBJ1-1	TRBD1	TGCGCCAGCAGTGACGGGACAGGGGGGCCGAACACTGAAGCTTTCTTT	CASSDGTGGPNTEAFF
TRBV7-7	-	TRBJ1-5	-	TGTGCCAGCAGCTTAGGCGGGGGGGATCAGCCCCAGCATTTT	CASSLGGGDQPQHF
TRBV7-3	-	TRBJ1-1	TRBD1	TGTGCCAGCAGCTTAAGTGGGACAGGGGGCACTGAAGCTTTCTTT	CASSLSGTGGTEAFF
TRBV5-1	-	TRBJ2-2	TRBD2	TGCGCCAGCAGCTTGGGGACTAGCGGGGCGAACACCGGGGAGCTGTTTTTT	CASSLGTSGANTGELFF
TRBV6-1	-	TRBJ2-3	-	TGTGCCAGCAGTGAATGGGAGGGGGGAGGGACAGATACGCAGTATTTT	CASSEWEGGGTDTQYF
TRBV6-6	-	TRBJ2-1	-	TGTGCCAGCAGTTACGGCGGTTCCGAGCAGTTCTTC	CASSYGGSEQFF
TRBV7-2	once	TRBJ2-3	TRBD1	TGTGCCAGCAGCTTACTGGGACAGGGGTACACAGATACGCAGTATTTT	CASSLLGQGYTDTQYF
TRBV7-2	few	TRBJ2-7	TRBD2	TGTGCCAGCAGCTTAGCGTCTAGCGGATCCTACGAGCAGTACTTC	CASSLASSGSYEQYF
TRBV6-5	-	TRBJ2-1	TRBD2	TGTGCCAGCAGTTACGGGCGGGGGGGACACAATGAGCAGTTCTTC	CASSYGRGGHNEQFF
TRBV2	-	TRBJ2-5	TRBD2	TGTGCCAGCATAGGGCTAGCGGGGAAGACCCAGTACTTC	CASIGLAGKTQYF
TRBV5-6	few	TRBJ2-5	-	TGTGCCAGCTCTATTGAAGAGACCCAGTACTTC	CASSIEETQYF
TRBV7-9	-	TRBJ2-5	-	TGTGCCAGCACCTTCGGGGTAGCGGCCTACCAAGAGACCCAGTACTTC	CASTFGVAAYQETQYF
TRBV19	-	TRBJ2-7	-	TGTGCCAGTAGTATAGAGGCCGGGATCGCTTCCTACGAGCAGTACTTC	CASSIEAGIASYEQYF
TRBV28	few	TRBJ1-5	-	TGTGCCAGCAGTCCCCTAATGATAGGGGGTCATCAGCCCCAGCATTTT	CASSPLMIGGHQPQHF
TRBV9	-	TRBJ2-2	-	TGTGCCAGCAGCGTACAACCTAAGAACACCGGGGAGCTGTTTTTT	CASSVQPKNTGELFF
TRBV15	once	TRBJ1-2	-	TGTGCCACCAGCAGACGGGGGGGTTTTGGGTATGGCTACACCTTC	CATSRRGGFGYGYTF
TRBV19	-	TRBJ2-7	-	TGTGCCAGTTCCTTCGGGACAACCTACGAGCAGTACTTC	CASSFGTTYEQYF
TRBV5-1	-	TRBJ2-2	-	TGCGCCAGCAGGAATCAGACCGGGGAGCTGTTTTTT	CASRNQTGELFF
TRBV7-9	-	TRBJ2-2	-	TGTGCCAGCAGCACATTCGGGGGTAACACCGGGGAGCTGTTTTTT	CASSTFGGNTGELFF
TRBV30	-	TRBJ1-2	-	TGTGCCTGGAGTGTAAGGGGTTCCGACTATGGCTACACCTTC	CAWSVRGSDYGYTF
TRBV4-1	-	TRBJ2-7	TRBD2	TGCGCCAGCAGCCGGATATCCGGGACTAGCGGGGTCCGGGAGCAGTACTTC	CASSRISGTSGVREQYF
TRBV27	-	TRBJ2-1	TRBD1	TGTGCCAGCAGTGAGACAGGGAGAGTCTACAATGAGCAGTTCTTC	CASSETGRVYNEQFF
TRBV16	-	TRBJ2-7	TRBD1	TGTGCCAGCAGCCTGTATCCGGGACAGGGGGCGTACGAGCAGTACTTC	CASSLYPGQGAYEQYF
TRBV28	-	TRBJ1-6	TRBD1	TGTGCCAGCAGTTCGGACAGGGGTTCACCCCTCCACTTT	CASSSDRGSPLHF
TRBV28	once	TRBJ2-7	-	TGTGCCAGCACCGCAGAGGGCCCTACCTACGAGCAGTACTTC	CASTAEGPTYEQYF
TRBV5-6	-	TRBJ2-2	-	TGTGCCAGCAGCTTTTTCGCGGTTACCGGGGAGCTGTTTTTT	CASSFFAVTGELFF
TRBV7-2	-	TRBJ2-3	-	TGTGCCAGCAGCCTGGGACTTTTCACAGATACGCAGTATTTT	CASSLGLFTDTQYF
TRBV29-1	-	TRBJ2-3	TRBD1	TGCAGCGTCCGACAGGGAACTAGCACAGATACGCAGTATTTT	CSVRQGTSTDTQYF
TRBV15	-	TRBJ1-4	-	TGTGCCACCAGCAGCGGACAGACAACTAATGAAAAACTGTTTTTT	CATSSGQTTNEKLFF
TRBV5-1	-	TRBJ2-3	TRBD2	TGCGCCAGCAGCTTGGGGGCTAGCGGGAGTACAGATACGCAGTATTTT	CASSLGASGSTDTQYF
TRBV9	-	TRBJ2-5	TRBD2	TGTGCCAGCAGCGTAGGCCTAGCGGGGATACAAGAGACCCAGTACTTC	CASSVGLAGIQETQYF
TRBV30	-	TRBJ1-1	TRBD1	TGTGCCTGGAGGGGACAGGGGCGCCAAGGGCACACTGAAGCTTTCTTT	CAWRGQGRQGHTEAFF
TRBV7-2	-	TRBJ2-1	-	TGTGCCAGCAGCTTAGAGCCAAGAACTGAGCAGTTCTTC	CASSLEPRTEQFF
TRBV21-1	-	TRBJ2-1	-	-	CASSKVGYGTGPYGGPGHNEQFF